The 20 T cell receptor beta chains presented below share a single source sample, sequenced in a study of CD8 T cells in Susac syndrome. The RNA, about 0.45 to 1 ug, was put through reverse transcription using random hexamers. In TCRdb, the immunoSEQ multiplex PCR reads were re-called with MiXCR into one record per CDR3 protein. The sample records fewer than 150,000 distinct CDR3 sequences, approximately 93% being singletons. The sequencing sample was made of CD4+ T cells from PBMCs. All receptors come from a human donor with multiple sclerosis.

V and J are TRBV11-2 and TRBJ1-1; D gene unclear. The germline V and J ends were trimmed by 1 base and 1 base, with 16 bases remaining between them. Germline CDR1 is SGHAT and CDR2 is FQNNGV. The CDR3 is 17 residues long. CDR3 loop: CASSLGGGGYRNTEAFF. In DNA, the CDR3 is TGTGCCAGCAGCTTAGGGGGAGGAGGGTATCGGAACACTGAAGCTTTCTTT.

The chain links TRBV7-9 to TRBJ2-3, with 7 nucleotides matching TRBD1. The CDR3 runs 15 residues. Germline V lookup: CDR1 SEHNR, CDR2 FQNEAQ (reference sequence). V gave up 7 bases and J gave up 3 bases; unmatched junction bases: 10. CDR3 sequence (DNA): TGTGCCAGCACCACGCTTCAGGGGGATACAGATACGCAGTATTTT. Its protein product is CASTTLQGDTDTQYF.

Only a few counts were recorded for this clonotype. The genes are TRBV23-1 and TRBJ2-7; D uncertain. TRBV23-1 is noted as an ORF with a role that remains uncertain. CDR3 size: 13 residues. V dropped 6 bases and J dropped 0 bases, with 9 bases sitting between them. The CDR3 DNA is TGCGCCAGCAGATTTTTGGGCTCCTACGAGCAGTACTTC. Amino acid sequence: CASRFLGSYEQYF.

The CDR3 is CASSFRAGTGYTF. The CDR3 nucleotides read TGTGCCAGCAGTTTTAGGGCAGGGACTGGCTACACCTTC. V is TRBV12-3 or TRBV12-4 and J is TRBJ1-2; D possibly corresponds to TRBD1 (5 bases). Trimming stripped 3 bases from V and 7 bases from J, with 12 bases between. This CDR3 contains 13 residues.

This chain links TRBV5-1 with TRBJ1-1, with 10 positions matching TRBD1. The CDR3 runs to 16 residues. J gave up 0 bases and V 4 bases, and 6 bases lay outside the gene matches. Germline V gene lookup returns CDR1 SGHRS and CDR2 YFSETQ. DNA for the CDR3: TGCGCCAGCAGCCTCTTTGGGACAGGGGTGAACACTGAAGCTTTCTTT. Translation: CASSLFGTGVNTEAFF.

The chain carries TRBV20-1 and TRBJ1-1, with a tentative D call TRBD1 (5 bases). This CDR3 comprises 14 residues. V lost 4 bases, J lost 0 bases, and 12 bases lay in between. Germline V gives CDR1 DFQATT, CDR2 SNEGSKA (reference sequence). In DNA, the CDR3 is TGCAGTGCTAAACCCGGACACCTGAACACTGAAGCTTTCTTT. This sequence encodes CSAKPGHLNTEAFF.

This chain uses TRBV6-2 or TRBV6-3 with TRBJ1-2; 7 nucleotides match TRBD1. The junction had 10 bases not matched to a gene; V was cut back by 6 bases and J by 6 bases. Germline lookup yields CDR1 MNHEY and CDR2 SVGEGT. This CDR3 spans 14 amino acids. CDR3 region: CASSLPGQENGYTF. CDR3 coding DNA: TGTGCCAGCAGCCTCCCCGGACAGGAAAATGGCTACACCTTC.

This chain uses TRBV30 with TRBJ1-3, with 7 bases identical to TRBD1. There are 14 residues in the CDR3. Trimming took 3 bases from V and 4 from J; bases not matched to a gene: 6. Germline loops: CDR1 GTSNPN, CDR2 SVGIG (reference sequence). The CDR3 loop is CAWRRQGYGNTIYF. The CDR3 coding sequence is TGTGCCTGGAGGAGACAGGGATACGGAAACACCATATATTTT.

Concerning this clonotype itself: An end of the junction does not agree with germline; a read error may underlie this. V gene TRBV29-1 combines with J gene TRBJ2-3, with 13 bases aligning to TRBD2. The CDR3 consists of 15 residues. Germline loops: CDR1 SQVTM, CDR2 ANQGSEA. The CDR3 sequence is CSAEGGTSGDDTQYF. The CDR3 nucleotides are TGCAGCGCTGAAGGGGGGACTAGCGGGGATGATACGCAGTATTTT.

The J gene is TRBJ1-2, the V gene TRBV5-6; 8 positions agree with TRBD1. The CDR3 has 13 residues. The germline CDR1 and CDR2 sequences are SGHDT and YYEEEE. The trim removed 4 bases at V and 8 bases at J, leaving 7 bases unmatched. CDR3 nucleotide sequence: TGTGCCAGCAGCAACCCACAGGGGGACGGCTACACCTTC. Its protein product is CASSNPQGDGYTF.

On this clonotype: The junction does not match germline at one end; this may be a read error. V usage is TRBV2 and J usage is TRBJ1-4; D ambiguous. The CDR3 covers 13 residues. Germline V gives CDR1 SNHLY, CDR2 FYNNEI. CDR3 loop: CASSVRGGNYAVF. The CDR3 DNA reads TGTGCCAGCAGTGTGCGAGGAGGCAACTACGCGGTATTT.

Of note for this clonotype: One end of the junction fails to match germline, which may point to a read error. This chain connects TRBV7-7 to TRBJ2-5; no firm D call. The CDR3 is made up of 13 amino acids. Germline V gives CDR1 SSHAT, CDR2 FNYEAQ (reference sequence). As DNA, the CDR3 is TGTGCTAGCAGCTTCGACAAGAAAGAGACCCAGTACTTC. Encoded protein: CASSFDKKETQYF.

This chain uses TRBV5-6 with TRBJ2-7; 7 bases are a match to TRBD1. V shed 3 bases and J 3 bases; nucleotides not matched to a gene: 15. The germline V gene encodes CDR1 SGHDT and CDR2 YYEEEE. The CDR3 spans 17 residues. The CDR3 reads CASSYRPTGIMIYEQYF. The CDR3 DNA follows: TGTGCCAGCAGCTACCGCCCGACAGGGATAATGATCTACGAGCAGTACTTC.

CDR3 protein: CASSIQGGNTGELFF. In DNA, the CDR3 is TGTGCCAGCAGCATACAGGGGGGGAACACCGGGGAGCTGTTTTTT. The chain couples TRBV9 to TRBJ2-2, with 8 bases identical to TRBD1. This CDR3 comprises 15 residues. V shed 4 bases, J shed 1 base, and the junction held 3 bases outside the gene matches. Per the germline V gene, CDR1 is SGDLS and CDR2 is YYNGEE.

The CDR3 coding sequence is TGTGCCAGCACCCCTCGGGGGCGCTTCGACTATGGCTACACCTTC. Its translation is CASTPRGRFDYGYTF. V usage is TRBV6-6 and J usage is TRBJ1-2, with D possibly matching TRBD1 (6 bases). There are 15 residues in the CDR3. In germline, CDR1 is MNHNY, CDR2 SVGAGI (reference sequence). The V and J ends lost 7 bases and 3 bases respectively, with 18 bases between them.

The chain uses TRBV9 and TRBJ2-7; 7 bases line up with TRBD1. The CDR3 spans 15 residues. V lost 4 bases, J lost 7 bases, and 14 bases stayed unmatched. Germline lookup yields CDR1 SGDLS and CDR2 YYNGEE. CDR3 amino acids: CASSPPGTAYLEQYF. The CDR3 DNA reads TGTGCCAGCAGCCCCCCCGGGACAGCCTACCTAGAGCAGTACTTC.

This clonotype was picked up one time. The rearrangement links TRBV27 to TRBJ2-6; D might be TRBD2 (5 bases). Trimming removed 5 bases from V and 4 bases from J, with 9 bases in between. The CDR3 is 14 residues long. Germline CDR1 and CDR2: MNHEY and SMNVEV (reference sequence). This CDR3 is CASSGRPGANVLTF. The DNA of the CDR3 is TGTGCCAGCAGTGGGAGACCCGGGGCCAACGTCCTGACTTTC.

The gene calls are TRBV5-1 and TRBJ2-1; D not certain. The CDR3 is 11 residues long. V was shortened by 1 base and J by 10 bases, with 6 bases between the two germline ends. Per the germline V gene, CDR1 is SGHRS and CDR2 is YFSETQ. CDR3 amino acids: CASSLSQEQFF. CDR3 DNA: TGCGCCAGCAGCTTGTCTCAGGAGCAGTTCTTC.

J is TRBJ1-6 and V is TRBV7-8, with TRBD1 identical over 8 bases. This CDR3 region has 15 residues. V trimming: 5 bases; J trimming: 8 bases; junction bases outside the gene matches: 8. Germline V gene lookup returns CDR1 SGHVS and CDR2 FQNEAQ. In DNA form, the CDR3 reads TGTGCCAGCAGCACGAGGACAGGGCAGGATTCACCCCTCCACTTT. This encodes CASSTRTGQDSPLHF.

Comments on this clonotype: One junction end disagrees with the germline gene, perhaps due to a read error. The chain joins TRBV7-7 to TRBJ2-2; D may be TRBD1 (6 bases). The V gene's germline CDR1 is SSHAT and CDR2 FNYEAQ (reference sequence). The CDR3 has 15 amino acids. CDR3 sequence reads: CASSPDRLGTGELFF. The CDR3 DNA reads TGTGCTAGCAGCCCCGACAGGCTTGGCACCGGGGAGCTGTTTTTT. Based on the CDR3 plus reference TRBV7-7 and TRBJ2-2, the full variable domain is GAGVSQSPRYKVTKRGQDVTLRCDPISSHATLYWYQQALGQGPEFLTYFNYEAQPDKSGLPSDRFSAERPEGSISTLTIQRTEQRDSAMYRCASSPDRLGTGELFFGEGSRLTVL.